This TCR beta chain was profiled in a study of cytotoxic CD8 clonotypes in ibrutinib-treated CLL. Libraries were prepared by immunoSEQ multiplex PCR; TCRdb keeps only in-frame clonotypes and omits some of them. This sample has tens of thousands of clones; roughly three quarters occur once, and the top ten carry approximately 12%. J lost 0 bases, V lost 4 bases, and 4 bases had no gene match. The CDR3 length is 15 residues. Germline V gives CDR1 SGHVS, CDR2 FNYEAQ. V gene TRBV7-6 combines with J gene TRBJ2-3; TRBD2 aligns across 7 bases. The TCR was taken from a human donor with chronic lymphocytic leukemia. The sample in question was PBMCs, obtained after 12 months of ibrutinib treatment. The CDR3 coding sequence is TGTGCCAGCAGCTCCCAGGGAGGGAGCACAGATACGCAGTATTTT. Amino acid sequence: CASSSQGGSTDTQYF.